The clone carrying this T cell receptor (beta chain) has more than one count but fewer than ten. Its specificity is not known. CDR3 regions were amplified by Arm-PCR using iRepertoire HTBI primers to build TCR beta libraries. TCRdb called the multiplex PCR reads again in MiXCR, with one record for every CDR3 protein. This sample has about 620,000 distinct CDR3 sequences, with around 15% found just once. The sample belongs to a study of regulatory T cells in long-lasting Graves disease. For the study at large: Antithyroid drug intake by newly diagnosed Graves' patients had lasted under 3 months.

General study points: Among persistent patients, a larger number of public clonotypes were shared (approximately 2,900) than among newly diagnosed patients (about 950).

Between the trimmed V and J ends, which lost 0 bases and 1 base, there was a span of 7 bases. This CDR3 region has 15 residues. Germline values: CDR1 MNHEY, CDR2 SVGAGI. The sample's time point: newly diagnosed GD, antithyroid drugs for less than 3 months. From RNA extracted from PBMCs, the TCR library was made. It was by American Thyroid Association guidelines that Graves' disease was diagnosed. Another study also made use of these data, one on T cells in Graves' hyperthyroidism and ophthalmopathy. That source notes: An initial round of RT-PCR targeting the TCR CDR3 relied on the HTBI primer set.

The source is a woman in her 30s with Graves disease. This specimen consisted of peripheral blood mononuclear cells (PBMCs), obtained at new diagnosis, from a patient treated with antithyroid drugs. This chain joins TRBV6-5 and TRBJ1-5; D remains ambiguous. CDR3: CASSYSFTSNQPQHF. The DNA of the CDR3 is TGTGCCAGCAGTTACTCTTTCACCAGCAATCAGCCCCAGCATTTT.